The rows below give T cell receptor beta chains drawn from one sample of a study of cytomegalovirus exposure and HLA in healthy donors. The table came from immunoSEQ multiplex PCR; TCRdb's copy has only in-frame clones and leaves some out. The top ten clones hold about 1.8% of a sample with 120,000 or so clones, approximately 86% of them seen once. Sequenced sample: PBMCs. The receptors derive from a middle-aged man in good health and CMV-seronegative. The CDR3 runs from the conserved cysteine through the conserved F or W. D genes are given only for firm matches. Expanded clones get a size class; other rows say once, few or many, or leave the size out.

V	D	size	J	DNA	CDR3
TRBV7-9	.	.	TRBJ1-2	TGTGCCAGCAGTCCTTCGGACTTGGTGGGAGGCTACACCTTC	CASSPSDLVGGYTF
TRBV5-1	.	once	TRBJ1-2	TGCGCCAGCAGCCCCCCGGACAGCTCTAACTATGGCTACACCTTC	CASSPPDSSNYGYTF
TRBV4-1	TRBD2	.	TRBJ2-7	TGCGCCAGCAGCCAAGTTTTATCAGCGGGGAACTCCTACGAGCAGTACTTC	CASSQVLSAGNSYEQYF
TRBV7-6	TRBD2	.	TRBJ2-3	TGTGCCAGCAGCCCGGCGGGGGTGACAGATACGCAGTATTTT	CASSPAGVTDTQYF
TRBV2	TRBD2	.	TRBJ2-7	TGTGCCAGTGGGGGACTAGCCTCTTACGAGCAGTACTTC	CASGGLASYEQYF
TRBV27	.	.	TRBJ1-6	TGTGCCAGCACTTCCCCTGAGCGGGGGGCCCATTCACCCCTCCACTTT	CASTSPERGAHSPLHF
TRBV6-1	TRBD1	.	TRBJ1-5	TGTGCCAGCAGCGGACAGGGGGGGGGCAATCAGCCCCAGCATTTT	CASSGQGGGNQPQHF
TRBV27	.	.	TRBJ1-6	TGTGCCAGCAGTTTAGGCAGAAATTCACCCCTCCACTTT	CASSLGRNSPLHF
TRBV6-5	.	.	TRBJ2-1	TGTGCCACAGGGCAGGGCGCCCAAAAAGGGAATGAGCAGTTCTTC	CATGQGAQKGNEQFF
TRBV5-1	.	.	TRBJ1-1	TGCGCCAGCAGCTTGGCGGGGACACTCACTGAAGCTTTCTTT	CASSLAGTLTEAFF
TRBV4-1	TRBD1	.	TRBJ2-2	TGCGCCAGCAGCCAAGGGGACAGAACGACCGGGGAGCTGTTTTTT	CASSQGDRTTGELFF
TRBV27	.	few	TRBJ2-1	TGTGCCAGCAGTTTGGCATTATACAATGAGCAGTTCTTC	CASSLALYNEQFF
TRBV29-1	TRBD2	.	TRBJ2-3	TGCAGCGCTGTGACTAGCAGGATCACAGATACGCAGTATTTT	CSAVTSRITDTQYF
TRBV25-1	TRBD2	.	TRBJ2-7	TGTGCCAGCAGTGAATCGGGGCTAGCGGGCCACGAGCAGTACTTC	CASSESGLAGHEQYF
TRBV6-4	TRBD2	.	TRBJ2-7	TGTGCCAGCCCCGCCATCGGAGGGACTACCTACGAGCAGTACTTC	CASPAIGGTTYEQYF
TRBV4-1	.	.	TRBJ2-1	TGCGCCAGCAGCCAATACAGACAGGTACCCTTCGAATCATACAATGAGCAGTTCTTC	CASSQYRQVPFESYNEQFF
TRBV6-5	.	.	TRBJ1-6	TGTGCCAGCAGTGGTCTCCCCCTGGCCAATTCACCCCTCCACTTT	CASSGLPLANSPLHF
TRBV5-6	.	.	TRBJ2-2	TGTGCCAGCAGCTACACAATCTCAGGGCTAGCGAGCACCGGGGAGCTGTTTTTT	CASSYTISGLASTGELFF
TRBV7-6	TRBD2	once	TRBJ2-3	TGTGCCAGCAGCTTCCAAGCGGGGGGCACAGATACGCAGTATTTT	CASSFQAGGTDTQYF
TRBV27	.	.	TRBJ2-1	TGTGCCAGCAGTGGACAGTCCCTCTCCTACAATGAGCAGTTCTTC	CASSGQSLSYNEQFF
TRBV5-1	TRBD1	.	TRBJ1-2	TGCGCCAGCAGCCAAACAGGGGACTATGGCTACACCTTC	CASSQTGDYGYTF
TRBV5-4	.	few	TRBJ2-2	TGTGCCAGCAGCTTGAGCAGGGAAATTTACACCGGGGAGCTGTTTTTT	CASSLSREIYTGELFF
TRBV29-1	TRBD1	.	TRBJ2-7	TGCAGCGTGAGCCGGGACAGGGCTTCCTACGAGCAGTACTTC	CSVSRDRASYEQYF
TRBV19	.	.	TRBJ1-5	TGTGCCAGCGGGGGCAATCAGCCCCAGCATTTT	CASGGNQPQHF
TRBV6-1	.	once	TRBJ2-7	TGTGCCAGCAGTGAAAATTGGGCCGCCTCCTACGAGCAGTACTTC	CASSENWAASYEQYF
TRBV9	TRBD1	few	TRBJ2-7	TGTGCCAGCAGCGTAGCCGGGACAGACTACGAGCAGTACTTC	CASSVAGTDYEQYF
TRBV25-1	.	.	TRBJ1-4	TGTGCCAGCAGTGAAACCAGGGCAACTAATGAAAAACTGTTTTTT	CASSETRATNEKLFF
TRBV6-5	TRBD1	.	TRBJ1-5	TGTGCCAGCAGACCGGGGACAGCCACCCGTCAGCCCCAGCATTTT	CASRPGTATRQPQHF
TRBV13	TRBD1	few	TRBJ1-1	TGTGCCAGCAGCCATCCGGACAGGGATGGGCCTATGAACACTGAAGCTTTCTTT	CASSHPDRDGPMNTEAFF
TRBV5-4	TRBD1	.	TRBJ2-6	TGTGCCAGCAGCGGACCGGGACAGGAGAGCTCTGGGGCCAACGTCCTGACTTTC	CASSGPGQESSGANVLTF
TRBV2	.	.	TRBJ1-5	TGTGCCAGCAGTGAAGGGGGGGGCCGTGGGCCCCAGCATTTT	CASSEGGGRGPQHF
TRBV4-1	.	.	TRBJ1-4	TGCGCCAGCCAGTACCATAATGAAAAACTGTTTTTT	CASQYHNEKLFF
TRBV7-2	TRBD1	.	TRBJ2-7	TGTGCCAGCAGCAACAGACAGGGGGCCTACGAGCAGTACTTC	CASSNRQGAYEQYF
TRBV28	TRBD1	.	TRBJ1-2	TGTGCCAGCAGTTTAGGGACAGGGGGCCCCTATGGCTACACCTTC	CASSLGTGGPYGYTF
TRBV7-8	TRBD1	.	TRBJ1-5	TGTGCCAGCAGCTTAGGACAGGGTCCTAATCAGCCCCAGCATTTT	CASSLGQGPNQPQHF
TRBV5-1	.	.	TRBJ1-6	TGCGCCAGCAGACTAACTCGTCTGGCTGATAATTCACCCCTCCACTTT	CASRLTRLADNSPLHF
TRBV7-6	.	.	TRBJ2-3	TGTGCCAGCAGCTTAGCCGAAACAGGGAGCACAGATACGCAGTATTTT	CASSLAETGSTDTQYF
TRBV9	TRBD1	once	TRBJ2-1	TGTGCCAGCAGCGTAGATCTGTGGGGACAGGGGGCAATGAATTTCAATGAGCAGTTCTTC	CASSVDLWGQGAMNFNEQFF
TRBV15	.	.	TRBJ1-5	TGTGCCACCAGCAGTGTTCTCAGGCAGTTCGGTCAGCCCCAGCATTTT	CATSSVLRQFGQPQHF
TRBV28	TRBD1	once	TRBJ1-5	TGTGCCAGCAGTCTCCGGGACAGGGTGTCTCGGCCCCAGCATTTT	CASSLRDRVSRPQHF
TRBV11-1	.	.	TRBJ2-2	TGTGCCAGCACTAGGGGCCTGGACACCGGGGAGCTGTTTTTT	CASTRGLDTGELFF
TRBV7-9	.	.	TRBJ1-1	TGTGCCAGCAGCTTAGGGACGGGAGTAGAAACTGAAGCTTTCTTT	CASSLGTGVETEAFF
TRBV7-9	.	few	TRBJ1-5	TGTGCCAGCAGCTCAGGGGCGGCGCAGCCCCAGCATTTT	CASSSGAAQPQHF
TRBV2	.	.	TRBJ1-4	TGTGCCAGCAGTGAATTGGGTAGACAGGCCTCTAATGAAAAACTGTTTTTT	CASSELGRQASNEKLFF
TRBV28	.	.	TRBJ2-3	TGTGCCAGCAACAGCCGCCTCGGGGCGCAGTATTTT	CASNSRLGAQYF
TRBV30	TRBD2	.	TRBJ2-5	TGTGCCTGGAGTACTCGTCGGGGGACTAGCGGGGCGTACCAAGAGACCCAGTACTTC	CAWSTRRGTSGAYQETQYF
TRBV28	.	.	TRBJ1-1	TGTGCCAGCAACACCGTCTCCACTGAAGCTTTCTTT	CASNTVSTEAFF
TRBV18	.	.	TRBJ2-3	TGTGCCAGCTCACCGGAGGACAGCTCAGATACGCAGTATTTT	CASSPEDSSDTQYF